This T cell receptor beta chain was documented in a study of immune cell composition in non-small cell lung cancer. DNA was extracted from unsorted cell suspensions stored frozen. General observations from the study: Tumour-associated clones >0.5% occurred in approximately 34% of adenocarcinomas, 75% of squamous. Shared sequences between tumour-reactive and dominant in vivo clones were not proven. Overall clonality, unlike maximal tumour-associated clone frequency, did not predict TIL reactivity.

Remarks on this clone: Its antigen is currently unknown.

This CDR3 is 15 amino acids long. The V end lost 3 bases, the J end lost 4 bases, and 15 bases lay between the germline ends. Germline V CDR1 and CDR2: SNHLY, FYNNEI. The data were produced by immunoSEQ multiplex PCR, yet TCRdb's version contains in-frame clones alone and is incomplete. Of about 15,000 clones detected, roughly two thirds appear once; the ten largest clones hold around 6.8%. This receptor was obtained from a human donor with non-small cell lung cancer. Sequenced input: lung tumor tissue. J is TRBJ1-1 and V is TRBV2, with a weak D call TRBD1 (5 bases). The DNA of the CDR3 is TGTGCCAGCAGTGAGATGAGAGAAAGGGGCACTGAAGCTTTCTTT. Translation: CASSEMRERGTEAFF.